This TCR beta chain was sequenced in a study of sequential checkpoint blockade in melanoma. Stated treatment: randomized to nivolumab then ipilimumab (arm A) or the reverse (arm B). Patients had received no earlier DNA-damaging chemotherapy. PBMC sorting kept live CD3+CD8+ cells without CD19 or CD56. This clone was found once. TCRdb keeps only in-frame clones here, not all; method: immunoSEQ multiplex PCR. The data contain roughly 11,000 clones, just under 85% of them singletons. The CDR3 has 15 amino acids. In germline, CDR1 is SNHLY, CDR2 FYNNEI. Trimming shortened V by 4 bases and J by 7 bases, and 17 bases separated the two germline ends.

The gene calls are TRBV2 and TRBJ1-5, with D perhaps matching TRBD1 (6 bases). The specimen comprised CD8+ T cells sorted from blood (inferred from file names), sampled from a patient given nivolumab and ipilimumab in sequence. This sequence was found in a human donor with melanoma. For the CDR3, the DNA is TGTGCCAGCAGTGGGGAAACAGGGCTCGAACAGCCCCAGCATTTT. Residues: CASSGETGLEQPQHF. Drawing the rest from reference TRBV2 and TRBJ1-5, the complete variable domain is EPEVTQTPSHQVTQMGQEVILRCVPISNHLYFYWYRQILGQKVEFLVSFYNNEISEKSEIFDDQFSVERPDGSNFTLKIRSTKLEDSAMYFCASSGETGLEQPQHFGDGTRLSIL.